This TCR beta chain was sequenced in a study of blood T cell repertoires in COVID-19. At the level of the study: The origin of the acute and convalescent COVID-19 samples was the United States, Italy and Spain. T cells, B-cell-depleted T cells, or PBMCs provided the cDNA or gDNA that served as material.

Original processing methods: Amplification of reference gene primers provided the estimated nucleated cell counts. Only in-frame clones appear in the TCRdb table, and some are missing; sequencing was by immunoSEQ multiplex PCR. The V and J calls and clone size are taken from that table; D and trimming were inferred from the DNA. The sample yields about 300,000 clones, under 90% seen once. While infection was still active, Seattle patients were enrolled and then followed longitudinally. The CDR3 is made up of 16 amino acids. V dropped 2 bases and J dropped 8 bases, with 21 bases sitting between them. Germline V CDR1 and CDR2: SGHVS, FQNEAQ.

Sequenced: peripheral blood. The genes are TRBV7-8 and TRBJ1-2; D is ambiguous. The sequence derives from a woman in her twenties or thirties with COVID-19, enrolled during active disease. For the CDR3, the DNA is TGTGCCAGCAGCTTACGGAGGGTTCCCACCCCACCCGGCTACACCTTC. Its translation: CASSLRRVPTPPGYTF.